These 3 T cell receptor beta chains share one sample of origin, sequenced in a study of blood T cell repertoires in COVID-19. Generated by immunoSEQ multiplex PCR, the TCRdb table keeps only in-frame clones and is missing some. The data show approximately 350,000 clones, around 91% seen once. The sample taken for sequencing was PBMCs or T cells enriched from blood (not recorded which). Source of these receptors: a young man who had recovered from COVID-19.

The CDR3 loop is CASSRGQRDSPLHF. In DNA form, the CDR3 reads TGTGCCAGCTCCCGGGGACAGAGGGATTCACCCCTCCACTTT. This sequence joins TRBV18 and TRBJ1-6, with TRBD1 identical over 7 bases. Trimming at V came to 6 bases and at J to 8 bases, leaving 7 bases not matched to a gene. CDR1 KGHSH and CDR2 LQKENI come from the germline V gene. The CDR3 consists of 14 residues.

CDR3 in amino acids: CASSPRGGGRETQYF. The CDR3 DNA reads as TGTGCCAGCAGCCCCCGAGGCGGGGGAAGGGAGACCCAGTACTTC. The chain carries TRBV7-2 and TRBJ2-5, with 7 bases matching TRBD2. The CDR3 totals 15 residues. Germline CDR1 and CDR2: SGHTA and FQGNSA. The junction had 11 bases not matched to a gene; V was cut back by 5 bases and J by 5 bases.

The chain carries TRBV6-2 or TRBV6-3 and TRBJ1-2; D is unclear. This CDR3 region has 11 residues. CDR1 and CDR2 (germline): MNHEY, SVGEGT. The V gene lost 6 bases and the J gene lost 7 bases, with 9 bases spanning the gap. CDR3: CASSHSLGYTF. The DNA of the CDR3 is TGTGCCAGCAGCCACAGCCTTGGCTACACCTTC.